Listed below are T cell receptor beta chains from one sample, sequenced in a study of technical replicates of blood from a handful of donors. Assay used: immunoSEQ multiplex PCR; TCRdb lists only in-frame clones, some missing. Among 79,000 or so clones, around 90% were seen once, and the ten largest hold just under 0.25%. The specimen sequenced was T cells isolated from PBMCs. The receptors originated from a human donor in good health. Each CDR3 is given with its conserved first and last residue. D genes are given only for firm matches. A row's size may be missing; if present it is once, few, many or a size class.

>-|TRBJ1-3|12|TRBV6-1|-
TGTGCCAGCAGTGTGGACATTCTGACCATATATTTT
CASSVDILTIYF
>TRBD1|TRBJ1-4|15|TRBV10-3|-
TGTGCCATCAGACCAGGACAGGGCGCTAATGAAAAACTGTTTTTT
CAIRPGQGANEKLFF
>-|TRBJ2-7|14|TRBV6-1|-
TGTGCCAGCAGTGAGGAACCCATCCTACGAGGGCAGTACTTC
CASSEEPILRGQYF
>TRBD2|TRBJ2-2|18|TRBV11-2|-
TGTGCCAGCAGCTTAGCGGGAACTAGCGGGAGAGCGACCGGGGAGCTGTTTTTT
CASSLAGTSGRATGELFF
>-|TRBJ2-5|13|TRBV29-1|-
TGCAGCGTCCCCCCACCGGGCCAAGAGACCCAGTACTTC
CSVPPPGQETQYF
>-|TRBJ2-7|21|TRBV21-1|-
TGTGCCAGCCCAAACGGGATTCGGTTCGCTAGTCGGACTCTTTTCCGGGCCGAGCAGTACTTC
CASPNGIRFASRTLFRAEQYF
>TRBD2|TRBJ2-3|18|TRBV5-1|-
TGCGCCAGCAGCTTGGCTGGACTAGCGGGGGGAAGCACAGATACGCAGTATTTT
CASSLAGLAGGSTDTQYF
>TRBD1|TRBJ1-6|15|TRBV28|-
TGTGCCAGCAGTTTGTCCAGGGGGCAAAATTCACCCCTCCACTTT
CASSLSRGQNSPLHF
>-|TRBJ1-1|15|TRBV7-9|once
TGTGCCAGCAGCTTAGGGGGAGGGATGAACACTGAAGCTTTCTTT
CASSLGGGMNTEAFF
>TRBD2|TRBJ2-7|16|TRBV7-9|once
TGTGCCAGCAGCCCGGGACTAGACCCCACCAGATACGAGCAGTACTTC
CASSPGLDPTRYEQYF
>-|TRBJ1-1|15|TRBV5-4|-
TGTGCCAGCAGCTTGTTGGGGGGGCCAAACACTGAAGCTTTCTTT
CASSLLGGPNTEAFF
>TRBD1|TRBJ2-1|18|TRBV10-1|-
TGCGCCAGCAGTGTAGGGCTAGGGACAGAAAGGGAATACAATGAGCAGTTCTTC
CASSVGLGTEREYNEQFF
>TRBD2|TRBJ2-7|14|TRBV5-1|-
TGCGCCAGCAGCAGAGGACTAGCGACCAACGAGCAGTACTTC
CASSRGLATNEQYF
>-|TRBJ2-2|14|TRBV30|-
TGTGCCTGGAGTCGGGTAGGGGTCACCGGGGAGCTGTTTTTT
CAWSRVGVTGELFF
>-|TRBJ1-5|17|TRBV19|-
TGTGCCAGTAGTTTGTGGACGGACTCTTATAGCAATCAGCCCCAGCATTTT
CASSLWTDSYSNQPQHF
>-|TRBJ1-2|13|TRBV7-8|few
TGTGCCAGCAGCTTCCAGGGAACCTATGGCTACACCTTC
CASSFQGTYGYTF
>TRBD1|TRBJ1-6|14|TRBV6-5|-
TGTGCCAGCAGAACAGACAGGGTTAATTCACCCCTCCACTTT
CASRTDRVNSPLHF
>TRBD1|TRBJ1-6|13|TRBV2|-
TGTGCCAGCAGTGGGGACAGGGGGTCACCCCTCCACTTT
CASSGDRGSPLHF
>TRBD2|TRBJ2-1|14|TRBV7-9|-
TGTGCCAGCAGCTCAGACCATAGCGGGAGGGATCGCTTCTTC
CASSSDHSGRDRFF
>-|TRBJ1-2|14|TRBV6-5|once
TGTGCCAGCACCAATCAGGGCATCGGCTATGGCTACACCTTC
CASTNQGIGYGYTF
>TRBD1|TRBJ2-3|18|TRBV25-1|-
TGTGCCAGCAGTTCGGAGAGCAGGGGGCCGGGTCCACCAGATACGCAGTATTTT
CASSSESRGPGPPDTQYF
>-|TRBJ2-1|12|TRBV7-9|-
TGTGCCAGCAGCTCCCATTACAATGAGCAGTTCTTC
CASSSHYNEQFF
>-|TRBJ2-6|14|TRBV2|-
TGTGCCAGCATGAGGGCGTCTGGGGCCAACGTCCTGACTTTC
CASMRASGANVLTF
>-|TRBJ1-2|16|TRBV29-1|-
TGCAGCGTTGAAGTTAATTTGGGCACCAACTTCTATGGCTACACCTTC
CSVEVNLGTNFYGYTF
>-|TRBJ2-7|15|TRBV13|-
TGTGCCAGCAGCTTAGGAGTAGCGGCAACCTACGAGCAGTACTTC
CASSLGVAATYEQYF
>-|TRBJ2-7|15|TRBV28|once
TGTGCCAGCAGCTCAGGTACAGGGAAAGGCTACGAGCAGTACTTC
CASSSGTGKGYEQYF
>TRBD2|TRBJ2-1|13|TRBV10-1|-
TGCGCCAGCAACGAATTCTCTAGCGGGAGAGTGTTCTTC
CASNEFSSGRVFF
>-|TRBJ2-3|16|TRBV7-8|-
TGTGCCAGCAGCTCGGCCGGGACACAATCAACAGATACGCAGTATTTT
CASSSAGTQSTDTQYF
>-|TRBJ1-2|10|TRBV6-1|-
TGTGCCAGTCAGGAACGTGGCTACACCTTC
CASQERGYTF
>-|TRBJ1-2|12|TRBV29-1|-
TGCAGCGTTGATGGCGGCATCTATGGCTACACCTTC
CSVDGGIYGYTF
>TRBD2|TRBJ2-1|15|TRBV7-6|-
TGTGCCAGCAGTAATCTAGCGGGAGTGGACAATGAGCAGTTCTTC
CASSNLAGVDNEQFF
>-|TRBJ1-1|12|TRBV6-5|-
TGTGCCAGCAGTTCCTTCGCCACCGGAGCTTTCTTT
CASSSFATGAFF
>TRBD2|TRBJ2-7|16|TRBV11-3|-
TGTGCCAGCAGCTTAGGGGATTGGCGGGGGTCTGATGAGCAGTACTTC
CASSLGDWRGSDEQYF
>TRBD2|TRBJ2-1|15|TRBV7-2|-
TGTGCCAGCAGCTTTACTAGCGGGAGGTACAATGAGCAGTTCTTC
CASSFTSGRYNEQFF
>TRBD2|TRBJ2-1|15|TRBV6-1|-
TGTGCCAGCAGTGAAACTAGCGGGGACTACAATGAGCAGTTCTTC
CASSETSGDYNEQFF
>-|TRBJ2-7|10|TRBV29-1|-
TGCAGCGCAAGGGACACGCAGCAGTACTTC
CSARDTQQYF
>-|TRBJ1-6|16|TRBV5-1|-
TGCGCCAGCAGTTCTTCCGAGAGATTCTATAATTCACCCCTCCACTTT
CASSSSERFYNSPLHF
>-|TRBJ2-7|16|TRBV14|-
TGTGCCAGCAGCCAAACGGTAACTTTTTCCACCTACGAGCAGTACTTC
CASSQTVTFSTYEQYF
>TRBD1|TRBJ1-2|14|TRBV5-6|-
TGTGCCAGTCGGGGTGCAGGGGGCGTTAGTGGCTACACCTTC
CASRGAGGVSGYTF